These 25 T cell receptor beta chains originate from one sample sequenced in a study of blood T cell repertoires in COVID-19. Data came from immunoSEQ multiplex PCR; TCRdb stores just in-frame clones and leaves some out. Of 110,000 or so clones in the sample, less than 85% were seen once. Input material: peripheral blood. The origin of the receptors is a man over 45 with acute or convalescent COVID-19.

This rearrangement joins TRBV6-5 to TRBJ2-5; TRBD2 matches 8 bases. Germline V gene data show CDR1 as MNHEY and CDR2 as SVGAGI. V dropped 6 bases and J dropped 5; count of bases not matched to a gene: 8. CDR3 length: 14 residues. The CDR3 bases are TGTGCCAGCAGCTATAGCGGGGTAGGGGAGACCCAGTACTTC. This encodes CASSYSGVGETQYF.

The chain couples TRBV6-5 to TRBJ2-3; 8 nucleotides align to TRBD1. Per germline, CDR1 MNHEY and CDR2 SVGAGI. The V gene end was trimmed by 0 bases and the J gene end by 5 bases; junction bases not matched to a gene: 7. CDR3 size: 16 residues. The CDR3 coding sequence is TGTGCCAGCAGTTACTCCGCCGGACAGGGTCAAGATACGCAGTATTTT. It yields the protein CASSYSAGQGQDTQYF.

V and J are TRBV11-2 and TRBJ1-6; possibly TRBD1 for D (6 bases). Germline CDR1 SGHAT, CDR2 FQNNGV. There are 18 residues in the CDR3. The ends were cut back, 5 bases at V and 2 bases at J, with 19 bases in the middle. CDR3 in amino acids: CASSDGGWGLAYNSPLHF. The CDR3 DNA reads TGTGCCAGCAGCGACGGAGGCTGGGGGCTCGCCTATAATTCACCCCTCCACTTT.

The J gene is TRBJ2-5, the V gene TRBV14; TRBD2 agrees at 7 bases. The germline V gene encodes CDR1 SGHDN and CDR2 FVKESK. Unmatched junction bases numbered 7, after V lost 0 bases and J lost 0 bases. CDR3 size: 17 residues. The chain's CDR3 is CASSQDPQAGNQETQYF. CDR3 nucleotides: TGTGCCAGCAGCCAAGATCCCCAAGCGGGGAACCAAGAGACCCAGTACTTC.

V usage is TRBV7-9 and J usage is TRBJ1-6; TRBD1 agrees at 9 bases. V shed 5 bases and J 8 bases; nucleotides not matched to a gene: 7. Germline values: CDR1 SEHNR, CDR2 FQNEAQ (reference sequence). The CDR3 covers 15 residues. CDR3 coding DNA: TGTGCCAGCAGCGACGGACAGGGGACATATTCACCCCTCCACTTT. It specifies CASSDGQGTYSPLHF.

Regarding this clone: This same CDR3 is encoded by further DNA sequences in the sample. V is TRBV5-1 and J is TRBJ1-5, with 9 nucleotides matching TRBD1. Germline loops: CDR1 SGHRS, CDR2 YFSETQ. The CDR3 is 16 amino acids. V lost 0 bases and J lost 4; bases outside the gene matches: 5. This CDR3 reads CASSLGDREGNQPQHF. In nucleotides, the CDR3 is TGCGCCAGCAGCTTGGGGGACAGGGAGGGAAATCAGCCCCAGCATTTT.

The chain recombines TRBV14 with TRBJ2-2; possibly TRBD2 for D (5 bases). V lost 2 bases to trimming and J lost 7 bases, with 14 bases between them. Germline V lookup: CDR1 SGHDN, CDR2 FVKESK. The CDR3 contains 15 residues. The CDR3 region has the DNA TGTGCCAGCAGCCAAATGGGCCGAGGAGGCGGGGAGCTGTTTTTT. This translates into CASSQMGRGGGELFF.

The chain carries TRBV2 and TRBJ2-3; 10 nucleotides agree with TRBD2. Per germline, CDR1 SNHLY and CDR2 FYNNEI. The length of the CDR3 is 15 residues. Trimming removed 5 bases from V and 4 bases from J; junction bases left unmatched: 6. The CDR3 nucleotides are TGTGCCAGCAGTCAAAGCGGGGGGGGAGCAGATACGCAGTATTTT. The encoded protein is CASSQSGGGADTQYF.

The chain has TRBV5-1 and TRBJ1-1; 9 bases fit TRBD1. Trimming at V came to 4 bases and at J to 4 bases, leaving 5 bases not matched to a gene. CDR1 and CDR2 (germline): SGHRS, YFSETQ. The CDR3 is made up of 14 amino acids. This CDR3 is CASSGGDRATEAFF. The CDR3 DNA sequence: TGCGCCAGCAGCGGTGGGGACAGGGCCACTGAAGCTTTCTTT.

The chain carries TRBV7-9 and TRBJ1-4; TRBD1 agrees at 9 bases. This CDR3 has 15 residues. V shed 2 bases, J shed 8 bases, and the junction held 6 bases outside the gene matches. CDR1 and CDR2 (germline): SEHNR, FQNEAQ (reference sequence). The CDR3 region is CASSLTGQGSEKLFF. CDR3 DNA sequence: TGTGCCAGCAGCTTAACGGGACAGGGATCCGAAAAACTGTTTTTT.

The chain uses TRBV6-5 and TRBJ2-1, with D possibly matching TRBD1 (6 bases). This CDR3 comprises 15 residues. Germline V CDR1 and CDR2: MNHEY, SVGAGI. Trimming removed 3 bases at V and 2 bases at J, with 11 bases between. The CDR3 DNA follows: TGTGCCAGCAGTTATGCCGGGACAACCTACAATGAGCAGTTCTTC. This sequence encodes CASSYAGTTYNEQFF.

The rearrangement joins TRBV10-2 to TRBJ2-5, with D maybe TRBD2 (5 bases). The V end lost 4 bases, the J end lost 4 bases, and 16 bases lay between the germline ends. CDR3 length equals 15 residues. Germline CDR1 is WSHSY and CDR2 is SAAADI. CDR3 in DNA: TGCGCCAGCAGTGTCCCCTCACGGGGAAGAGAGACCCAGTACTTC. It codes for CASSVPSRGRETQYF.

The J gene is TRBJ2-7, the V gene TRBV7-2, with 11 bases fitting TRBD2. The CDR3 is 19 residues long. The germline CDR1 and CDR2 sequences are SGHTA and FQGNSA. J lost 3 bases, V lost 5 bases, and 18 bases had no gene match. For the CDR3, the DNA is TGTGCCAGCAGCCTGATGGCACCGGGACTAGCGGTTGTTAGCTACGAGCAGTACTTC. Translation: CASSLMAPGLAVVSYEQYF.

V and J are TRBV10-3 and TRBJ2-2; 10 bases match TRBD1. J was trimmed by 6 bases and V by 7 bases; bases with no gene match: 5. The CDR3 consists of 14 residues. In germline, CDR1 is ENHRY, CDR2 SYGVKD. CDR3 DNA sequence: TGTGCCATCACTAGGGACAGGGGTGCCGGGGAGCTGTTTTTT. Its translation: CAITRDRGAGELFF.

In this sample, this clone turned up a few times. J is TRBJ2-5 and V is TRBV12-2; the table's D call, TRBD2, was not checked against the DNA. TRBV12-2 is listed as a pseudogene. The CDR3 loop spans 19 amino acids. This CDR3 is CASRRPIGLKLASQETQYF. The CDR3 nucleotides are TGTGCAAGTCGCAGGCCTATTGGATTAAAACTAGCGTCCCAAGAGACCCAGTACTTC.

The table lists this clone with a count of one. The chain combines TRBV7-6 with TRBJ2-6; D is ambiguous. Germline V gene lookup returns CDR1 SGHVS and CDR2 FNYEAQ. Trimming pared 4 bases from V and 5 bases from J, leaving 9 bases between. CDR3 length equals 14 residues. CDR3 bases: TGTGCCAGCAGCTCCACATATAGGGCCAACGTCCTGACTTTC. Amino acids: CASSSTYRANVLTF.

The V gene is TRBV15, the J gene TRBJ2-1; D is possibly TRBD2 (5 bases). Germline V gives CDR1 LNHNV, CDR2 YYDKDF (reference sequence). This CDR3 region has 18 residues. The V end was cut by 0 bases, the J end by 5 bases, with 20 bases between. CDR3 sequence: CATSRDQGGYTYHNEQFF. CDR3 DNA: TGTGCCACCAGCAGAGATCAAGGCGGGTATACTTACCACAATGAGCAGTTCTTC.

The rearrangement joins TRBV7-9 to TRBJ2-1; 7 bases fit TRBD2. The CDR3 is 15 amino acids. V dropped 9 bases and J dropped 0; count of bases not matched to a gene: 8. Per germline, CDR1 SEHNR and CDR2 FQNEAQ (reference sequence). The CDR3 sequence: CASLTSTSSYNEQFF. CDR3 sequence (DNA): TGTGCCAGTTTGACTAGCACGAGCTCCTACAATGAGCAGTTCTTC.

This clone was found once. The chain carries TRBV18 and TRBJ2-3; 10 bases are a match to TRBD1. The CDR3 length is 13 residues. The V gene's germline CDR1 is KGHSH and CDR2 LQKENI. The trim removed 1 base at V and 11 bases at J, leaving 3 bases unmatched. CDR3 sequence reads: CASSPQRDRGQYF. The CDR3 nucleotides are TGTGCCAGCTCACCACAGAGGGACAGGGGGCAGTATTTT.

This clone was counted a single time. V is TRBV7-9 and J is TRBJ1-2; 8 positions match TRBD1. CDR3 length equals 14 residues. The junction had 2 bases not matched to a gene; V was cut back by 1 base and J by 4 bases. CDR1 and CDR2 (germline): SEHNR, FQNEAQ (reference sequence). The chain's CDR3 is CASSLGQGPYGYTF. CDR3 sequence (DNA): TGTGCCAGCAGCTTAGGACAGGGGCCCTATGGCTACACCTTC.

The CDR3 bases are TGTGCCAGCAGTGATGAGGCAGTCTATGGCTACACCTTC. Translating it yields CASSDEAVYGYTF. The V and J genes are TRBV2 and TRBJ1-2; D call uncertain. The V and J ends lost 3 bases and 4 bases respectively, with 9 bases between them. Germline-derived CDR1 and CDR2 are SNHLY and FYNNEI. This CDR3 has 13 residues. The entire variable domain, with the rest obtained from reference TRBV2 and TRBJ1-2, is as follows: EPEVTQTPSHQVTQMGQEVILRCVPISNHLYFYWYRQILGQKVEFLVSFYNNEISEKSEIFDDQFSVERPDGSNFTLKIRSTKLEDSAMYFCASSDEAVYGYTFGSGTRLTVV.

The chain couples TRBV11-2 to TRBJ2-1, with D perhaps TRBD2 (5 bases). The CDR3 totals 15 residues. Looked up from germline, CDR1 is SGHAT and CDR2 is FQNNGV. V was trimmed by 0 bases and J by 4 bases, leaving 10 bases between them. CDR3 in DNA: TGTGCCAGCAGCTTAGAAAGCGGAGCATACAATGAGCAGTTCTTC. Protein: CASSLESGAYNEQFF.

V is TRBV6-5 and J is TRBJ2-3; 8 nucleotides match TRBD1. V lost 6 bases to trimming and J lost 4 bases; unmatched junction nucleotides: 0. The CDR3 consists of 12 residues. In germline, CDR1 is MNHEY, CDR2 SVGAGI. CDR3 amino acids: CASRGQADTQYF. DNA of the CDR3: TGTGCCAGCAGGGGACAGGCAGATACGCAGTATTTT.

J is TRBJ1-2 and V is TRBV5-1; tentative D call: TRBD1 (6 bases). The V and J ends lost 4 bases and 2 bases respectively, with 15 bases between them. Germline V gene lookup returns CDR1 SGHRS and CDR2 YFSETQ. The CDR3 runs to 15 residues. The CDR3 loop reads CASSGLGQSNYGYTF. The DNA of the CDR3 is TGCGCCAGCAGCGGGTTGGGACAATCGAACTATGGCTACACCTTC.

V gene TRBV19 combines with J gene TRBJ1-6; D possibly corresponds to TRBD1 (6 bases). The CDR3 extends over 15 amino acids. CDR1 LNHDA and CDR2 SQIVND come from the germline V gene (reference sequence). Trimming took off 5 bases at V and 7 bases at J, with 15 bases between the two ends. This CDR3 reads CASSLNRDPNSPLHF. DNA for the CDR3: TGTGCCAGTAGTCTTAACAGGGACCCGAATTCACCCCTCCACTTT.